What follows are 22 T cell receptor beta chains derived from one specimen sequenced in a study of T cell responses to AZD1222 COVID-19 vaccine. Repertoires were generated with immunoSEQ multiplex PCR, while TCRdb's copy carries only in-frame clones and drops some. The repertoire has around 100,000 clones, 91% of them found once; the top ten carry 45%. The sample was peripheral blood, taken on day 0 of AZD1222 vaccination. The receptors come from an adult in good health.

This clone has just one count. J is TRBJ2-2 and V is TRBV7-8; the match to TRBD2 covers 9 bases. The CDR3 is 15 residues long. The V and J ends lost 1 base and 6 bases, in that order; junction bases with no gene match: 3. Germline V gene lookup returns CDR1 SGHVS and CDR2 FQNEAQ. The CDR3 DNA is TGTGCCAGCAGCTTAGTCGGCGGGAGGGCCGGGGAGCTGTTTTTT. It is translated as CASSLVGGRAGELFF.

The chain couples TRBV7-9 to TRBJ2-7; TRBD1 matches 9 bases. V was pared by 8 bases and J by 6 bases, with 11 bases of the junction left unmatched. The CDR3 length is 14 residues. Germline values: CDR1 SEHNR, CDR2 FQNEAQ (reference sequence). CDR3 DNA: TGTGCCAGCGAATTGGGGACAGGGTGGTCCGAGCAGTACTTC. Translation gives CASELGTGWSEQYF.

The rearrangement links TRBV11-2 to TRBJ1-2; the match to TRBD1 covers 7 bases. V lost 4 bases, J lost 0 bases, and 11 bases stayed unmatched. The germline gives CDR1 SGHAT, CDR2 FQNNGV. The CDR3 length is 17 residues. CDR3 DNA: TGTGCCAGCAGCTCTTCGTCCCCGGGACAGACTAACTATGGCTACACCTTC. This gives the protein CASSSSSPGQTNYGYTF.

The chain combines TRBV11-2 with TRBJ2-3; D unresolved. Germline CDR1 SGHAT, CDR2 FQNNGV. The CDR3 is 12 amino acids. With 5 bases removed from V and 3 bases from J, the gap between germline ends came to 6 bases. CDR3 sequence: CASSLRTDTQYF. CDR3 sequence (DNA): TGTGCCAGCAGCCTCCGAACAGATACGCAGTATTTT.

The V gene is TRBV28, the J gene TRBJ2-3, with 7 bases identical to TRBD2. V gave up 10 bases and J gave up 0 bases; unmatched junction bases: 7. Germline CDR1 MDHEN, CDR2 SYDVKM. The CDR3 totals 14 residues. The CDR3 DNA is TGTGCCACGGTACTAGCGCCGAGCACAGATACGCAGTATTTT. This sequence encodes CATVLAPSTDTQYF.

The J gene is TRBJ2-1, the V gene TRBV18; D gene unclear. Trimming cost V 3 bases and J 5 bases, with 14 bases left between them. Looked up from germline, CDR1 is KGHSH and CDR2 is LQKENI. This CDR3 is 15 amino acids long. CDR3 in amino acids: CASSPPARANNEQFF. DNA of the CDR3: TGTGCCAGCTCACCCCCCGCACGGGCCAACAATGAGCAGTTCTTC.

The J gene is TRBJ2-7, the V gene TRBV10-2; either TRBD1 or TRBD2 may fit D (5 bases each). V was clipped by 8 bases and J by 2 bases, with 16 bases between them. The CDR3 has 14 amino acids. The V gene's germline CDR1 is WSHSY and CDR2 SAAADI. CDR3 in DNA: TGCGCCAGCGGCCAGGGAGCGGTCACCTACGAGCAGTACTTC. Residues: CASGQGAVTYEQYF.

J is TRBJ1-5 and V is TRBV10-1; a possible D gene is TRBD1 (6 bases). The V gene's germline CDR1 is WNHNN and CDR2 SYGVQD (reference sequence). CDR3 length equals 15 residues. V lost 5 bases and J lost 1, with 12 bases in between. The DNA for the CDR3 is TGCGCCAGCAGTTTCGGGACACGGAGCAATCAGCCCCAGCATTTT. This translates into CASSFGTRSNQPQHF.

The rearrangement uses TRBV28 and TRBJ1-2; 12 bases agree with TRBD1. Losses at the gene ends were 3 bases for V and 7 bases for J; bases not matched to a gene: 6. This CDR3 is built from 15 residues. Germline V gene data show CDR1 as MDHEN and CDR2 as SYDVKM. The CDR3 spells CASSFSGTGGFGYTF. CDR3 DNA: TGTGCCAGCAGTTTCTCCGGGACAGGGGGCTTTGGCTACACCTTC.

The J gene is TRBJ2-7, the V gene TRBV12-3 or TRBV12-4; possibly TRBD1 for D (6 bases). The CDR3 extends over 12 amino acids. V was shortened by 7 bases and J by 13 bases, with 20 bases between the two germline ends. CDR3 protein: CASNRDTKEVYF. The CDR3 DNA reads as TGTGCCAGCAACCGGGACACCAAGGAAGTTTACTTC.

Details on this clone: The sample holds other DNA sequences that translate to the same CDR3. This chain links TRBV5-4 with TRBJ2-5; TRBD1 might be the D (6 bases). The CDR3 runs to 14 residues. The V and J ends lost 2 bases and 0 bases respectively, with 8 bases between them. The germline V gene encodes CDR1 SGHNT and CDR2 YYREEE (reference sequence). The chain's CDR3 is CASSLRTDQETQYF. DNA of the CDR3: TGTGCCAGCAGCTTAAGGACAGACCAAGAGACCCAGTACTTC.

In regard to this clone: Within the sample, other DNA sequences also encode this same CDR3. V usage is TRBV18 and J usage is TRBJ2-5; 9 bases fit TRBD1. J lost 4 bases, V lost 4 bases, and 4 bases had no gene match. Germline V gives CDR1 KGHSH, CDR2 LQKENI. This CDR3 spans 14 amino acids. The CDR3 coding sequence is TGTGCCAGCTCACAGGGACAGGGTGGAGAGACCCAGTACTTC. This gives the protein CASSQGQGGETQYF.

The chain couples TRBV19 to TRBJ2-6, with TRBD2 as a possible D gene (6 bases). The CDR3 loop spans 14 amino acids. Germline V gene sequence: CDR1 LNHDA, CDR2 SQIVND (reference sequence). V dropped 10 bases and J dropped 0 bases, with 10 bases sitting between them. The CDR3 nucleotides read TGTGCCACCTCGGACTACTCTGGGGCCAACGTCCTGACTTTC. As protein: CATSDYSGANVLTF.

CDR3 sequence reads: CASSLGLAGPTDTQYF. In DNA form, the CDR3 reads TGTGCCAGCAGTTTGGGGCTAGCGGGCCCCACAGATACGCAGTATTTT. This chain joins TRBV27 and TRBJ2-3; 8 bases line up with TRBD2. The CDR3 length is 16 residues. CDR1 is MNHEY, CDR2 SMNVEV, per germline (reference sequence). Germline trimming cut 3 bases from V and 2 bases from J; bases unmatched to any gene: 7.

The chain couples TRBV6-5 to TRBJ2-5; D unresolved. Trimming removed 2 bases at V and 1 base at J, with 11 bases between. The CDR3 is 15 residues long. CDR1 is MNHEY, CDR2 SVGAGI, per germline. This CDR3 is CASSYARAIQETQYF. DNA for the CDR3: TGTGCCAGCAGTTACGCACGGGCGATCCAAGAGACCCAGTACTTC.

This clone was counted a single time. The CDR3 loop is CASSYSQGSNQPQHF. Written as DNA, the CDR3 is TGTGCCAGCAGTTACTCGCAGGGGAGCAATCAGCCCCAGCATTTT. The chain has TRBV6-5 and TRBJ1-5, with D possibly matching TRBD1 (6 bases). Trimming removed 0 bases at V and 1 base at J, with 7 bases between. The germline gives CDR1 MNHEY, CDR2 SVGAGI. This CDR3 is built from 15 residues.

The chain uses TRBV3-1 (or the pseudogene TRBV3-2) and TRBJ2-1, with 14 bases aligning to TRBD2. The germline gives CDR1 LGHDT, CDR2 YNNKEL (reference sequence). The CDR3 consists of 17 residues. V was pared by 4 bases and J by 10 bases, with 12 bases of the junction left unmatched. Here the CDR3 DNA reads TGTGCCAGCAGCCCCGGGACTAGCGGGAGTAAGGGTCGGGAGCAGTTCTTC. Translating it yields CASSPGTSGSKGREQFF.

The V and J genes are TRBV27 and TRBJ2-7, with D maybe TRBD2 (5 bases). The CDR3 spans 15 residues. Germline CDR1 MNHEY, CDR2 SMNVEV (reference sequence). Trimming removed 5 bases from V and 0 bases from J, with 14 bases in between. The DNA of the CDR3 is TGTGCCAGCAGTCCAAGGGCGGGCCCCTCCTACGAGCAGTACTTC. It is translated as CASSPRAGPSYEQYF.

The chain uses TRBV7-7 and TRBJ2-3; 11 positions agree with TRBD1. CDR3 size: 15 residues. Germline CDR1 SSHAT, CDR2 FNYEAQ (reference sequence). The V gene end was trimmed by 5 bases and the J gene end by 4 bases; junction bases not matched to a gene: 5. Here the CDR3 DNA reads TGTGCCAGCAGCAGGGGGACAGGGGGTCCAGATACGCAGTATTTT. Protein product: CASSRGTGGPDTQYF. The full variable domain, in which reference TRBV7-7 and TRBJ2-3 provide the parts outside the CDR3, is GAGVSQSPRYKVTKRGQDVTLRCDPISSHATLYWYQQALGQGPEFLTYFNYEAQPDKSGLPSDRFSAERPEGSISTLTIQRTEQRDSAMYRCASSRGTGGPDTQYFGPGTRLTVL.

The chain couples TRBV5-1 to TRBJ2-7; D gene unclear. Germline CDR1 reads SGHRS; CDR2 reads YFSETQ. The CDR3 is made up of 13 amino acids. Trimming took 0 bases from V and 3 from J, leaving 7 bases between them. The CDR3: CASSLEPGYEQYF. CDR3 bases: TGCGCCAGCAGCTTGGAACCGGGCTACGAGCAGTACTTC. Complete variable domain (other parts from reference TRBV5-1 and TRBJ2-7): KAGVTQTPRYLIKTRGQQVTLSCSPISGHRSVSWYQQTPGQGLQFLFEYFSETQRNKGNFPGRFSGRQFSNSRSEMNVSTLELGDSALYLCASSLEPGYEQYFGPGTRLTVT.

In its sample, this clone was seen a few times. The chain links TRBV10-2 to TRBJ2-1, with D unresolved. Germline loops: CDR1 WSHSY, CDR2 SAAADI. Trimming removed 3 bases from V and 11 bases from J, with 11 bases in between. The CDR3 contains 12 residues. DNA of the CDR3: TGCGCCAGCAGTGATAATGAGTTTCAGCAGTTCTTC. This translates into CASSDNEFQQFF.

Here the CDR3 reads CAWSSPGEPNEQFF. The CDR3, as DNA: TGTGCCTGGAGTTCTCCGGGAGAGCCTAATGAGCAGTTCTTC. The chain has TRBV30 and TRBJ2-1; possibly TRBD2 for D (6 bases). The CDR3 sequence is 14 residues long. V shed 2 bases and J shed 7 bases, with 15 bases lying between them. Per germline, CDR1 GTSNPN and CDR2 SVGIG (reference sequence).